Described below is a single TCR beta chain sequence and its context. The antigen is unknown. This PCR relied on a set of 60 Vbeta primers and 13 Jbeta primers. Original handling: Roughly 10 million shared chains were among around 78 million unique TCR beta chains counted in a later analysis. The assay was immunoSEQ multiplex PCR, and TCRdb's table has in-frame clones only and misses some. The DNA gave D and trimming, while V, J and clone size come from that table. Of 90,000 to 150,000 clones in the sample, 65% to 85% are singletons; the top ten hold approximately 0.24%. This sample is drawn from a study of cytomegalovirus exposure and HLA in healthy donors. Study findings and constraints: Sequencing likely caused a cluster of highly shared sequence variants.

Nominal health characterized the donors when sampled, though unrecorded immune exposures were likely. Germline CDR1 and CDR2: SGHNT and YYREEE (reference sequence). CDR3 size: 16 residues. The junction had 6 bases not matched to a gene; V was cut back by 1 base and J by 3 bases. Specimen: PBMCs. The TCR comes from a man aged 50 to 60 in good health and CMV-seronegative. The chain joins TRBV5-4 to TRBJ2-7; TRBD2 agrees at 11 bases. The CDR3 DNA reads TGTGCCAGCAGCTTGAGACTAGCGGGGACACACTACGAGCAGTACTTC. This translates into CASSLRLAGTHYEQYF.